The 24 T cell receptor beta chains below come from one sample, sequenced in a study of blood T cell repertoires in COVID-19. Data came from immunoSEQ multiplex PCR; TCRdb stores just in-frame clones and leaves some out. The profile covers some 130,000 clones, with about 72% appearing a single time and roughly 11% taken by the ten largest. The sequenced sample was peripheral blood. The receptors were gathered from a man between 60 and 70 years old who had recovered from COVID-19.

Judged by abundance, this clone is medium-sized. The V and J genes are TRBV4-3 and TRBJ1-2, with D perhaps matching TRBD1 (6 bases). CDR3 length equals 15 residues. The V gene's germline CDR1 is LGHNA and CDR2 YSLEER. V lost 0 bases to trimming and J lost 8 bases, with 16 bases between them. CDR3 region: CASSQDTGGATGYTF. In DNA, the CDR3 is TGCGCCAGCAGCCAAGATACGGGGGGCGCGACCGGCTACACCTTC.

This rearrangement joins TRBV5-1 to TRBJ2-1; D unclear. V was clipped by 5 bases and J by 0 bases, with 12 bases between them. CDR1 is SGHRS, CDR2 YFSETQ, per germline. CDR3 size: 15 residues. CDR3 region: CASRSAASSYNEQFF. The CDR3 nucleotides are TGCGCCAGCAGGTCCGCGGCGAGCTCCTACAATGAGCAGTTCTTC.

V usage is TRBV29-1 and J usage is TRBJ1-1; weak D call: TRBD1 (5 bases). The germline V gene has CDR1 SQVTM and CDR2 ANQGSEA. The CDR3 length is 13 residues. The V end lost 7 bases, the J end lost 5 bases, and 17 bases lay between the germline ends. Here the CDR3 DNA reads TGCAGCGCAGAGGACAACTGGGCAACTGAAGCTTTCTTT. Amino acids: CSAEDNWATEAFF.

DNA for the CDR3: TGTGCCAGCAGCTTTACAGGGATCGAGCAGTACTTC. Translation: CASSFTGIEQYF. The chain links TRBV11-1 to TRBJ2-7; weak D call: TRBD1 (6 bases). The germline V gene has CDR1 SGHAT and CDR2 FQDESV (reference sequence). This CDR3 spans 12 amino acids. Trimming pared 3 bases from V and 6 bases from J, leaving 9 bases between. The full variable domain, completed using reference TRBV11-1 and TRBJ2-7, is EAEVAQSPRYKITEKSQAVAFWCDPISGHATLYWYRQILGQGPELLVQFQDESVVDDSQLPKDRFSAERLKGVDSTLKIQPAELGDSAMYLCASSFTGIEQYFGPGTRLTVT.

V and J are TRBV14 and TRBJ2-2, with D unresolved. The V gene lost 1 base and the J gene lost 5 bases, with 11 bases spanning the gap. The V gene's germline CDR1 is SGHDN and CDR2 FVKESK. This CDR3 comprises 15 residues. CDR3 sequence (DNA): TGTGCCAGCAGCCAAGTAGCCGGGTGGACCGGGGAGCTGTTTTTT. Protein sequence: CASSQVAGWTGELFF.

V is TRBV9 and J is TRBJ2-2; 8 bases align to TRBD1. This CDR3 contains 16 residues. With V trimmed by 1 base and J by 6 bases, 8 bases remained unmatched. The germline V gene encodes CDR1 SGDLS and CDR2 YYNGEE. DNA for the CDR3: TGTGCCAGCAGCGTACCGGGACAGGATATTGCCGGGGAGCTGTTTTTT. This encodes CASSVPGQDIAGELFF.

This clone occurred a few times. The J gene is TRBJ2-5, the V gene TRBV7-2; possibly TRBD2 for D (5 bases). The V gene's germline CDR1 is SGHTA and CDR2 FQGNSA. The CDR3 is 14 amino acids. V was shortened by 5 bases and J by 5 bases, with 15 bases between the two germline ends. The CDR3 sequence is CASSPGLSPETQYF. The CDR3 DNA sequence: TGTGCCAGCAGCCCCGGACTTAGCCCGGAGACCCAGTACTTC. Filled out from reference TRBV7-2 and TRBJ2-5, the complete variable domain reads GAGVSQSPSNKVTEKGKDVELRCDPISGHTALYWYRQSLGQGLEFLIYFQGNSAPDKSGLPSDRFSAERTGGSVSTLTIQRTQQEDSAVYLCASSPGLSPETQYFGPGTRLLVL.

Points on this clone: This specimen includes other DNA sequences encoding the same CDR3. The gene calls are TRBV27 and TRBJ1-1, with D maybe TRBD1 (6 bases). Germline lookup yields CDR1 MNHEY and CDR2 SMNVEV (reference sequence). This CDR3 is 15 amino acids long. V lost 5 bases to trimming and J lost 1 base, with 14 bases between them. The CDR3 DNA is TGTGCCAGCAGTCTCCGCCAGGGGAGGAACACTGAAGCTTTCTTT. Translating it yields CASSLRQGRNTEAFF.

The V gene is TRBV19, the J gene TRBJ1-6, with D possibly matching TRBD1 (5 bases). CDR1 LNHDA and CDR2 SQIVND come from the germline V gene (reference sequence). The CDR3 spans 15 residues. Trimming took off 5 bases at V and 0 bases at J, with 8 bases between the two ends. The CDR3, as DNA: TGTGCCAGTAGTGTCGACAGCTCCTATAATTCACCCCTCCACTTT. Protein: CASSVDSSYNSPLHF.

The chain carries TRBV28 and TRBJ2-1; the match to TRBD2 covers 8 bases. From germline, CDR1 is MDHEN and CDR2 SYDVKM. The CDR3 is 14 amino acids. With V trimmed by 6 bases and J by 8 bases, 9 bases remained unmatched. CDR3 coding DNA: TGTGCCAGCAGCCAAGCGGGAGAGGGCTATGAGCAGTTCTTC. Its translation: CASSQAGEGYEQFF.

This clone was observed once. The chain combines TRBV7-5 with TRBJ2-7; the table's TRBD2 call for D was not verified on the DNA. TRBV7-5 is a documented pseudogene. The CDR3 contains 13 residues. The CDR3 DNA sequence: TGTGCCAGAAGCTTAGAATTTTCCGACGAGCAGTACTTC. As protein: CARSLEFSDEQYF.

The rearrangement uses TRBV30 and TRBJ2-5; D is possibly TRBD2 (6 bases). The CDR3 totals 14 residues. Germline V gene data show CDR1 as GTSNPN and CDR2 as SVGIG (reference sequence). The V gene lost 4 bases and the J gene lost 4 bases, with 16 bases spanning the gap. CDR3 bases: TGTGCCTGGACCCTCGGGTACGGGAGAGAGACCCAGTACTTC. Its protein is CAWTLGYGRETQYF.

The rearrangement uses TRBV9 and TRBJ2-6; a weak D match, TRBD1 (6 bases). From germline, CDR1 is SGDLS and CDR2 YYNGEE. The CDR3 has 19 residues. The V gene lost 0 bases and the J gene lost 1 base, with 17 bases spanning the gap. Here the CDR3 DNA reads TGTGCCAGCAGCGTAGAGGTTCGGGACAAATTTTCTGGGGCCAACGTCCTGACTTTC. This codes for CASSVEVRDKFSGANVLTF. Together with reference TRBV9 and TRBJ2-6, the CDR3 gives the full variable domain: DSGVTQTPKHLITATGQRVTLRCSPRSGDLSVYWYQQSLDQGLQFLIQYYNGEERAKGNILERFSAQQFPDLHSELNLSSLELGDSALYFCASSVEVRDKFSGANVLTFGAGSRLTVL.

The chain uses TRBV27 and TRBJ2-5; 8 bases align to TRBD2. There are 15 residues in the CDR3. The J segment lost 5 bases and the V segment lost 5 bases, leaving 10 bases of the junction unmatched. Per germline, CDR1 MNHEY and CDR2 SMNVEV (reference sequence). Here the CDR3 reads CASSLSGTAGETQYF. The DNA for the CDR3 is TGTGCCAGCAGTCTTAGCGGGACTGCGGGGGAGACCCAGTACTTC.

This clone was observed a handful of times. The chain has TRBV7-2 and TRBJ2-1; possibly TRBD2 for D (5 bases). The V gene's germline CDR1 is SGHTA and CDR2 FQGNSA. The germline V and J ends were trimmed by 1 base and 0 bases, with 10 bases remaining between them. This CDR3 contains 16 residues. CDR3 amino acids: CASSLEATSSYNEQFF. CDR3 bases: TGTGCCAGCAGCTTAGAGGCCACTAGCTCCTACAATGAGCAGTTCTTC. The whole variable domain, remainder taken from reference TRBV7-2 and TRBJ2-1, is GAGVSQSPSNKVTEKGKDVELRCDPISGHTALYWYRQSLGQGLEFLIYFQGNSAPDKSGLPSDRFSAERTGGSVSTLTIQRTQQEDSAVYLCASSLEATSSYNEQFFGPGTRLTVL.

The chain employs TRBV28 and TRBJ1-1, with 8 bases aligning to TRBD1. With 10 bases clipped from V and 1 base from J, the junction kept 14 bases outside the gene matches. The length of the CDR3 is 16 residues. Germline CDR1 reads MDHEN; CDR2 reads SYDVKM. The CDR3: CATKFSGTGRNTEAFF. The CDR3 region has the DNA TGTGCCACCAAATTCTCCGGGACAGGCCGGAACACTGAAGCTTTCTTT.

This chain joins TRBV27 and TRBJ2-7, with D maybe TRBD1 (5 bases). V was trimmed by 0 bases and J by 3 bases, leaving 12 bases between them. This CDR3 has 15 amino acids. Germline V lookup: CDR1 MNHEY, CDR2 SMNVEV (reference sequence). The CDR3 spells CASSLSGQGGYEQYF. CDR3 DNA sequence: TGTGCCAGCAGTTTATCGGGCCAGGGCGGCTACGAGCAGTACTTC.

This chain joins TRBV6-5 and TRBJ2-1; 10 bases line up with TRBD1. Trimming removed 5 bases from V and 6 bases from J; junction bases left unmatched: 1. Germline-derived CDR1 and CDR2 are MNHEY and SVGAGI. The CDR3 runs to 13 residues. The CDR3 sequence is CASSRDRGNEQFF. CDR3 DNA sequence: TGTGCCAGCAGTAGGGACAGGGGCAATGAGCAGTTCTTC.

This sequence joins TRBV27 and TRBJ1-1; TRBD1 agrees at 8 bases. Trimming took 6 bases from V and 12 from J; bases not matched to a gene: 6. This CDR3 is 11 amino acids long. Germline lookup yields CDR1 MNHEY and CDR2 SMNVEV (reference sequence). The CDR3 DNA reads as TGTGCCAGCAGGCAGGGACAGGCAACTTTCTTT. This encodes CASRQGQATFF.

The J gene is TRBJ2-7, the V gene TRBV30; maybe TRBD1 (7 bases). V lost 0 bases, J lost 2 bases, and 14 bases lay in between. Germline V lookup: CDR1 GTSNPN, CDR2 SVGIG (reference sequence). The CDR3 sequence is 15 residues long. CDR3: CAWSVGGTATYEQYF. The CDR3 DNA is TGTGCCTGGAGTGTTGGCGGGACAGCGACCTACGAGCAGTACTTC.

This chain links TRBV4-3 with TRBJ2-2; possibly TRBD1 for D (5 bases). The V end lost 2 bases, the J end lost 0 bases, and 19 bases lay between the germline ends. There are 19 residues in the CDR3. Germline V gene lookup returns CDR1 LGHNA and CDR2 YSLEER. The CDR3 here is CASSQNQAGFNPNTGELFF. The CDR3 DNA sequence: TGCGCCAGCAGCCAAAATCAAGCAGGGTTTAACCCGAACACCGGGGAGCTGTTTTTT.

The chain joins TRBV10-3 to TRBJ2-7; D may be TRBD2 (5 bases). This CDR3 spans 14 amino acids. Germline V CDR1 and CDR2: ENHRY, SYGVKD. Trimming stripped 4 bases from V and 5 bases from J, with 15 bases between. CDR3 sequence: CAISALEKGHEQYF. As DNA, the CDR3 is TGTGCCATCAGTGCACTAGAGAAGGGCCACGAGCAGTACTTC.

Note on this clone: This clone may be a read error of a much larger clone one base away. The chain recombines TRBV11-1 with TRBJ1-1; possibly TRBD1 for D (5 bases). The V gene's germline CDR1 is SGHAT and CDR2 FQDESV (reference sequence). The CDR3 runs 14 residues. Trimming left V 1 base short and J 1 base short, with 7 bases between. The CDR3 region is CASSLGTRNTEAFF. The CDR3 DNA is TGTGCCAGCAGCTTAGGGACAAGGAACACTGAAGCTTTCTTT.

This chain links TRBV29-1 with TRBJ1-1, with D possibly being TRBD1 (5 bases). This CDR3 contains 10 residues. Germline lookup yields CDR1 SQVTM and CDR2 ANQGSEA. Trimming cost V 6 bases and J 7 bases, with 9 bases left between them. CDR3 protein: CSVDQGEAFF. The CDR3 region has the DNA TGCAGCGTGGATCAGGGTGAAGCTTTCTTT.